These T cell receptor beta chains were read from a single sample in a study of Ad26.COV2.S vaccination and SARS-CoV-2 variants. The data were produced by immunoSEQ multiplex PCR, yet TCRdb's version contains in-frame clones alone and is incomplete. Among 300,000 to 350,000 clones listed, less than 90% were seen once. Sample: peripheral blood, taken in a trial of Ad26.COV2.S vaccine versus placebo. The source of these receptors is a person between 18 and 59 years old who received the Ad26.COV2.S COVID-19 vaccine or a placebo. Each CDR3 is given with its conserved first and last residue. Each record gives: clone size, J gene, D gene, V gene, CDR3 protein, CDR3 DNA. The D gene is left open where the match is weak. Only some rows state a clone size, as once, few, many or a class for expanded clones.

>-|TRBJ2-3|-|TRBV7-2
CASSLVMEDTQYF
TGTGCCAGCAGCTTAGTTATGGAAGATACGCAGTATTTT
>-|TRBJ2-3|TRBD2|TRBV7-6
CASSLAGGADTQYF
TGTGCCAGCAGCCTAGCCGGGGGGGCAGATACGCAGTATTTT
>-|TRBJ2-1|-|TRBV27
CASSLAEYNEQFF
TGTGCCAGCAGTTTAGCGGAATACAATGAGCAGTTCTTC
>-|TRBJ1-2|-|TRBV19
CASSIGRGYGYTF
TGTGCCAGTAGTATCGGAAGAGGTTATGGCTACACCTTC
>-|TRBJ1-5|-|TRBV7-2
CASSGSNQPQHF
TGTGCCAGCAGCGGATCTAATCAGCCCCAGCATTTT
>once|TRBJ1-1|-|TRBV6-1
CASSDTTGTEAFF
TGTGCCAGCAGTGATACGACGGGGACTGAAGCTTTCTTT
>-|TRBJ2-7|TRBD2|TRBV19
CASRTSGSSYEQYF
TGTGCCAGTAGGACTAGCGGGAGCTCCTACGAGCAGTACTTC
>-|TRBJ1-3|-|TRBV6-5
CASRQVHSGNTIYF
TGTGCCAGCAGGCAGGTTCACTCTGGAAACACCATATATTTT
>once|TRBJ2-3|TRBD1|TRBV7-8
CASSSRTGGVDTQYF
TGTGCCAGCAGCTCAAGGACAGGGGGAGTAGATACGCAGTATTTT
>few|TRBJ1-5|-|TRBV29-1
CSVAKDSNQPQHF
TGCAGCGTGGCTAAGGACAGCAATCAGCCCCAGCATTTT
>-|TRBJ1-1|-|TRBV7-3
CASSYSIVSLMNTEAFF
TGTGCCAGCTCTTACTCGATCGTATCGCTCATGAACACTGAAGCTTTCTTT
>-|TRBJ2-1|TRBD1|TRBV9
CASSGTQGQGVHEQFF
TGTGCCAGCAGCGGGACCCAGGGACAGGGTGTACATGAGCAGTTCTTC
>once|TRBJ1-5|TRBD1|TRBV28
CASSPGTGGRQPQHF
TGTGCCAGCAGCCCCGGGACAGGGGGCAGACAGCCCCAGCATTTT
>-|TRBJ2-6|-|TRBV30
CAWSLHVSGANVLTF
TGTGCCTGGAGTCTACATGTCTCTGGGGCCAACGTCCTGACTTTC
>-|TRBJ1-1|TRBD1|TRBV28
CASSQRPRDRGTEAFF
TGTGCCAGCAGCCAGAGGCCCCGGGACAGGGGCACTGAAGCTTTCTTT
>once|TRBJ2-5|-|TRBV29-1
CSVVEGLTQYF
TGCAGCGTTGTAGAGGGCTTGACCCAGTACTTC
>-|TRBJ1-2|-|TRBV5-4
CASSFGSAPGGPNYGYTF
TGTGCCAGCAGCTTTGGTTCAGCCCCGGGAGGTCCTAACTATGGCTACACCTTC
>-|TRBJ2-5|-|TRBV11-3
CASSLGIQETQYF
TGTGCCAGCAGCCTCGGGATCCAAGAGACCCAGTACTTC
>-|TRBJ2-7|-|TRBV7-2
CASSLSSADRAYEQYF
TGTGCCAGCAGTCTCTCAAGTGCTGACAGAGCCTACGAGCAGTACTTC
>few|TRBJ1-1|-|TRBV18
CASSPQGHTEAFF
TGTGCCAGCTCACCACAGGGTCACACTGAAGCTTTCTTT
>-|TRBJ1-6|-|TRBV10-1
CASSEGPRGGDAPLTYSPLHF
TGCGCCAGCAGTGAAGGCCCCAGGGGCGGAGATGCTCCTTTGACATACTCACCCCTCCACTTT
>-|TRBJ2-1|TRBD2|TRBV5-5
CASSVTSGGARNEQFF
TGTGCCAGCAGCGTGACTAGCGGGGGGGCCAGAAATGAGCAGTTCTTC
>-|TRBJ2-3|-|TRBV18
CASSPQSDTQYF
TGTGCCAGCTCACCACAGTCAGATACGCAGTATTTT
>-|TRBJ2-7|TRBD1|TRBV3-1/TRBV3-2
CASKGAREQYF
TGTGCCAGCAAGGGGGCCAGGGAGCAGTACTTC
>-|TRBJ1-1|-|TRBV12-3/TRBV12-4
CASKVGHNTEAFF
TGTGCCAGCAAGGTCGGCCACAACACTGAAGCTTTCTTT
>-|TRBJ2-1|-|TRBV6-2/TRBV6-3
CASSLALQYNEQFF
TGTGCCAGCAGTCTAGCCCTCCAGTACAATGAGCAGTTCTTC
>-|TRBJ2-2|TRBD2|TRBV4-2
CASSHKRGEVNTGELFF
TGTGCCAGCAGCCATAAGCGGGGGGAGGTGAACACCGGGGAGCTGTTTTTT
>-|TRBJ2-7|TRBD2|TRBV4-3
CASSQALAGFYEQYF
TGCGCCAGCAGTCAAGCACTAGCGGGATTCTACGAGCAGTACTTC
>-|TRBJ2-4|-|TRBV11-2
CASSAGPQNIQYF
TGTGCCAGCAGCGCGGGACCCCAAAACATTCAGTACTTC